This TCR beta chain comes out of a study of blood T cell repertoires in COVID-19. Study background: Collection of acute and convalescent COVID-19 samples took place in the United States, Italy and Spain.

The CDR3 sequence is 16 residues long. After removal of 4 bases from V and 6 bases from J, the junction contained 9 bases not matched to a gene. Germline CDR1 SNHLY, CDR2 FYNNEI. How the authors handled the data: Amplification of reference gene primers was used by the study to estimate nucleated cell counts. TCRdb keeps only in-frame clones here, not all; method: immunoSEQ multiplex PCR. V and J calls and clone size come straight from that table; D and trimming were deduced from the DNA. The table has 40,000 to 50,000 clones, 89% seen once. The genes are TRBV2 and TRBJ2-3; 11 bases are shared with TRBD2. The TCR was taken from a man aged 50 to 59 with active COVID-19. Sequenced sample: peripheral blood. The DNA for the CDR3 is TGTGCCAGCAGTGGGGGACTAGCGGACCCAGCGGATACGCAGTATTTT. It codes for CASSGGLADPADTQYF.